This T cell receptor beta chain comes out of a study of shared clonotypes between healthy human individuals. This table comes from immunoSEQ multiplex PCR, and its TCRdb copy is limited to in-frame clones, with some not included. The sample lists over 400,000 clones; 70% to 85% were seen once. V gave up 10 bases and J gave up 1 base; unmatched junction bases: 5. This CDR3 has 13 amino acids. Per the germline V gene, CDR1 is MDHEN and CDR2 is SYDVKM. The gene calls are TRBV28 and TRBJ1-1; 8 bases fit TRBD1. The receptor's source is a woman between 35 and 50 years old in good health. Some clones in this sample may be carry-over from other donors' samples. The sample taken for sequencing was PBMCs. The CDR3 spells CAILRGPNTEAFF. Here the CDR3 DNA reads TGTGCCATCCTCAGGGGGCCGAACACTGAAGCTTTCTTT. The whole variable domain, remainder taken from reference TRBV28 and TRBJ1-1, is DVKVTQSSRYLVKRTGEKVFLECVQDMDHENMFWYRQDPGLGLRLIYFSYDVKMKEKGDIPEGYSVSREKKERFSLILESASTNQTSMYLCAILRGPNTEAFFGQGTRLTVV.